This T cell receptor (beta chain) was identified in a study of blood T cell repertoires in COVID-19. In the original processing: Estimates of nucleated cell counts were drawn from the amplification of reference gene primers. Some clones are missing from TCRdb's copy, which holds only in-frame ones; the method was immunoSEQ multiplex PCR. V, J and clone size are taken as reported in that table, and D and trimming were inferred from the DNA itself. The top ten clones hold about 9.3% of a sample with 250,000 to 300,000 clones, around nine tenths of them seen once. Trimming removed 9 bases from V and 7 bases from J, with 27 bases in between. The length of the CDR3 is 17 residues. Germline values: CDR1 KGHDR, CDR2 SFDVKD. Researchers sorted participants into cohorts using their self-reported clinical history.

This TCR derives from a man aged 40-50 years who had recovered from COVID-19. This chain uses TRBV24-1 with TRBJ2-1; tentative D call: TRBD2 (6 bases). The sample comprised PBMCs or T cells enriched from blood (not recorded which). The CDR3 sequence is CATARRDRNRTPNEQFF. The CDR3 region has the DNA TGTGCCACCGCAAGGAGGGATAGGAACAGGACACCAAATGAGCAGTTCTTC.